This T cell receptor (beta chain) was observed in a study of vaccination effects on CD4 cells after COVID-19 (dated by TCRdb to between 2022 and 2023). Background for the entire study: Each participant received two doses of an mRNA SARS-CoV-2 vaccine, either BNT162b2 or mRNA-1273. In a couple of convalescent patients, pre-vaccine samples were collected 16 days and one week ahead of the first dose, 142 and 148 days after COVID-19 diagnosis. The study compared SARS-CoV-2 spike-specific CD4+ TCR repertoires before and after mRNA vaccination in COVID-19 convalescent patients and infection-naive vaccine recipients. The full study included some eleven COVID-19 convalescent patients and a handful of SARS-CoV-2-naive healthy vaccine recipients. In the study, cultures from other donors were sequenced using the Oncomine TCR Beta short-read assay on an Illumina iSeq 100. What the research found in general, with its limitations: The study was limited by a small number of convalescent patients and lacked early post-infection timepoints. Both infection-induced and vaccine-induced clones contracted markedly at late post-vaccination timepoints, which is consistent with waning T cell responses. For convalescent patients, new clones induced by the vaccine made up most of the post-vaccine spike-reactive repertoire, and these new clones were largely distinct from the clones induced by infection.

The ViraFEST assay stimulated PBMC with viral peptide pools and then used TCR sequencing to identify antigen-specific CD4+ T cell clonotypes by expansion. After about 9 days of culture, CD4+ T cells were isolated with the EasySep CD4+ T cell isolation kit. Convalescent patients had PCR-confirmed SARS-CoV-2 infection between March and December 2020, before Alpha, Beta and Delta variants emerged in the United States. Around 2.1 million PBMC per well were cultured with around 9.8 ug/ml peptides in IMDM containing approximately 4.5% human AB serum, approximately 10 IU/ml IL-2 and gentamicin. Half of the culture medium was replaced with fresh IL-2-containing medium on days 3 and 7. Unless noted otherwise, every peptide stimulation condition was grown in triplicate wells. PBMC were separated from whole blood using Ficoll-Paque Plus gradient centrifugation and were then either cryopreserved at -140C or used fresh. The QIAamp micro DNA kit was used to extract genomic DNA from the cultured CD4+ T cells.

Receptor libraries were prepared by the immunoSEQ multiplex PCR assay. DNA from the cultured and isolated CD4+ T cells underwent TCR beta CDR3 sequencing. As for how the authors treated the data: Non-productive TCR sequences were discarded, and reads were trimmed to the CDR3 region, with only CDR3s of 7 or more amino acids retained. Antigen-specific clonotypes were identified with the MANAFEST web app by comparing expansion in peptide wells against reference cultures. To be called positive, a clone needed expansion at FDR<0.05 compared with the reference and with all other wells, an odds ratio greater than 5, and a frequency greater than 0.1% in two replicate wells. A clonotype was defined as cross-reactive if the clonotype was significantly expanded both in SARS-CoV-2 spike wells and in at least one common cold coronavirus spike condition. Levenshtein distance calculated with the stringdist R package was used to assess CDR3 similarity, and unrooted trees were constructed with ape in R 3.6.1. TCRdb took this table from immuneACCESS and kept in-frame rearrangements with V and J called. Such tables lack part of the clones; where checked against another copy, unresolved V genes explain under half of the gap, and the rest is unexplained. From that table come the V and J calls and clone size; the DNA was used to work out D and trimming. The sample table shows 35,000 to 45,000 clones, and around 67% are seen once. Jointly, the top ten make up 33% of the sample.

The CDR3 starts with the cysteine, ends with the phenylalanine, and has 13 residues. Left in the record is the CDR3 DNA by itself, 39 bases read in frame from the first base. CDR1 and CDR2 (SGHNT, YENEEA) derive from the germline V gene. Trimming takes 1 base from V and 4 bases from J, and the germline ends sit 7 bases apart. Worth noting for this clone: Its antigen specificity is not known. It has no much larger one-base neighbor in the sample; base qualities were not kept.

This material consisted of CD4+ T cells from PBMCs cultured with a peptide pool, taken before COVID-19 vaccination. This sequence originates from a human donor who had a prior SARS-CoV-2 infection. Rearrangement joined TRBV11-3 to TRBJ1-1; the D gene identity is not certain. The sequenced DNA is TGTGCCAGCAGCTTAGCTCCAGCCACTGAAGCTTTCTTT. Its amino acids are CASSLAPATEAFF.